The 26 T cell receptor beta chains in this list originate from one sample, sequenced in a study of OX40 agonist ivuxolimab in advanced cancers. The repertoire was sequenced with immunoSEQ multiplex PCR; TCRdb's copy has only in-frame clones and lacks some. The sample contains roughly 87,000 clones, less than 95% of which appear only once. The material was CD4+ or CD8+ T cells sorted from blood, obtained in a trial of the OX40 agonist ivuxolimab. These receptors were obtained from an adult with an advanced solid tumor such as melanoma, head and neck, liver or kidney cancer.

This chain joins TRBV7-3 and TRBJ1-3; D perhaps matches TRBD1 (6 bases). Trimming shortened V by 5 bases and J by 2 bases, and 13 bases separated the two germline ends. The CDR3 is 15 residues long. CDR1 SGHTA and CDR2 FQGTGA come from the germline V gene. The CDR3 DNA reads as TGTGCCAGCAGCGAACAGGGAGGTGCTGGAAACACCATATATTTT. It specifies CASSEQGGAGNTIYF. Combining the CDR3 with reference TRBV7-3 and TRBJ1-3 gives the whole variable domain GAGVSQTPSNKVTEKGKYVELRCDPISGHTALYWYRQSLGQGPEFLIYFQGTGAADDSGLPNDRFFAVRPEGSVSTLKIQRTERGDSAVYLCASSEQGGAGNTIYFGEGSWLTVV.

Concerning this clone: The junction shows a germline mismatch at one end, possibly a read error. The CDR3 region is CASTQRLGTGEKLFF. CDR3 DNA: TGTGCCAGCACCCAACGGCTCGGGACAGGAGAAAAACTGTTTTTT. V usage is TRBV4-2 and J usage is TRBJ1-4; 8 bases agree with TRBD1. The CDR3 is 15 amino acids. In germline, CDR1 is LGHNA, CDR2 YNFKEQ.

The V call is TRBV6-5, the J call TRBJ2-1; tentatively, D is TRBD2 (6 bases). Per germline, CDR1 MNHEY and CDR2 SVGAGI. The length of the CDR3 is 14 residues. Trimming pared 6 bases from V and 6 bases from J, leaving 15 bases between. The CDR3 sequence: CASRPSGTLNEQFF. DNA for the CDR3: TGTGCCAGCAGACCTAGTGGGACTCTCAATGAGCAGTTCTTC.

J is TRBJ2-4 and V is TRBV6-5; TRBD1 matches 8 bases. CDR1 and CDR2 from the germline V gene are MNHEY and SVGAGI. Trimming took 2 bases from V and 9 from J; bases not matched to a gene: 3. There are 13 residues in the CDR3. The CDR3, as DNA: TGTGCCAGCAGTTACGGAACAGGGGGCATTCAGTACTTC. This translates into CASSYGTGGIQYF.

The V gene is TRBV7-8, the J gene TRBJ1-2; D is unclear. The CDR3 runs 15 residues. Germline V lookup: CDR1 SGHVS, CDR2 FQNEAQ. V was cut by 5 bases and J by 4 bases, with 17 bases left in between. CDR3 loop: CASSPHVGSLYGYTF. The DNA for the CDR3 is TGTGCCAGCAGCCCCCACGTTGGAAGCCTCTATGGCTACACCTTC.

V usage is TRBV5-6 and J usage is TRBJ2-2, with D uncertain. This CDR3 has 14 residues. CDR1 is SGHDT and CDR2 is YYEEEE in the germline V gene. V dropped 0 bases and J dropped 6 bases, with 9 bases sitting between them. CDR3 in amino acids: CASSLDFGSGELFF. The CDR3 DNA is TGTGCCAGCAGCTTGGATTTTGGGTCCGGGGAGCTGTTTTTT.

The chain couples TRBV7-2 to TRBJ2-7; 8 nucleotides line up with TRBD1. With V trimmed by 5 bases and J by 5 bases, 14 bases remained unmatched. The CDR3 sequence is 16 residues long. CDR1 is SGHTA and CDR2 is FQGNSA in the germline V gene. In DNA form, the CDR3 reads TGTGCCAGCAGCCTTACCCCGGACAGGGCTTCCGACGAGCAGTACTTC. It specifies CASSLTPDRASDEQYF.

V gene TRBV25-1 combines with J gene TRBJ2-7; 7 nucleotides align to TRBD2. The CDR3 extends over 13 amino acids. Losses at the gene ends were 8 bases for V and 3 bases for J; bases not matched to a gene: 7. CDR1 is MGHDK, CDR2 SYGVNS, per germline. CDR3: CASRGREDYEQYF. CDR3 in DNA: TGTGCCAGCCGAGGACGGGAGGACTACGAGCAGTACTTC.

This chain uses TRBV7-8 with TRBJ1-2; D remains unclear. Germline-derived CDR1 and CDR2 are SGHVS and FQNEAQ. V lost 0 bases to trimming and J lost 0 bases, with 17 bases between them. The CDR3 runs 18 residues. CDR3 protein: CASSLAFAGSRTNYGYTF. The CDR3 DNA reads TGTGCCAGCAGCTTAGCCTTCGCGGGGTCGAGGACTAACTATGGCTACACCTTC.

The chain couples TRBV30 to TRBJ2-1; no clear D. Germline loops: CDR1 GTSNPN, CDR2 SVGIG (reference sequence). The CDR3 totals 12 residues. The V end was cut by 5 bases, the J end by 8 bases, with 13 bases between. DNA of the CDR3: TGTGCCTGGTCCATCAGCGTGGATGAGCAGTTCTTC. Its protein product is CAWSISVDEQFF.

The chain couples TRBV25-1 to TRBJ2-1; the D call may be TRBD1 or TRBD2 (6 bases each). The CDR3 contains 12 residues. Trimming removed 7 bases from V and 10 bases from J, with 14 bases in between. Germline CDR1 and CDR2: MGHDK and SYGVNS. As DNA, the CDR3 is TGTGCCAGCACTACGGGGGCGGGGGAGCAGTTCTTC. The encoded protein is CASTTGAGEQFF. Supplemented by reference TRBV25-1 and TRBJ2-1, the full variable domain reads EADIYQTPRYLVIGTGKKITLECSQTMGHDKMYWYQQDPGMELHLIHYSYGVNSTEKGDLSSESTVSRIRTEHFPLTLESARPSHTSQYLCASTTGAGEQFFGPGTRLTVL.

This clone was observed a single time. J is TRBJ1-2 and V is TRBV7-9; the D is unclear. From germline, CDR1 is SEHNR and CDR2 FQNEAQ (reference sequence). The CDR3 length is 17 residues. Trimming left V 2 bases short and J 4 bases short, with 20 bases between. The CDR3 loop is CASSLPPAPDKAYGYTF. The CDR3 DNA follows: TGTGCCAGCAGCTTACCCCCCGCACCCGACAAGGCCTATGGCTACACCTTC.

The V gene is TRBV9, the J gene TRBJ2-1; 10 positions agree with TRBD2. Germline CDR1 SGDLS, CDR2 YYNGEE. V was clipped by 0 bases and J by 9 bases; unmatched bases: 6. There are 15 residues in the CDR3. The CDR3 protein is CASSVASGRAGEQFF. CDR3 DNA: TGTGCCAGCAGCGTAGCCAGCGGGAGGGCGGGTGAGCAGTTCTTC.

This clone was detected only once. The V gene is TRBV25-1, the J gene TRBJ2-3; D uncertain. Between the trimmed V and J ends, which lost 1 base and 4 bases, there was a span of 9 bases. Germline V CDR1 and CDR2: MGHDK, SYGVNS. CDR3 size: 14 residues. CDR3 nucleotide sequence: TGTGCCAGCAGTGAATTAGGGTTCCCAGATACGCAGTATTTT. It encodes CASSELGFPDTQYF.

The J gene is TRBJ1-3, the V gene TRBV6-6; perhaps TRBD1 as D (5 bases). The CDR3 has 16 amino acids. V lost 2 bases, J lost 11 bases, and 22 bases lay in between. CDR1 and CDR2 (germline): MNHNY, SVGAGI (reference sequence). The chain's CDR3 is CASSYGGEALESAIYF. Written as DNA, the CDR3 is TGTGCCAGCAGTTACGGGGGAGAAGCTCTGGAAAGTGCCATATATTTT.

Comment on this clone: This specimen includes other DNA sequences encoding the same CDR3. The chain joins TRBV7-3 to TRBJ2-3, with D hard to call. Trimming shortened V by 4 bases and J by 0 bases, and 2 bases separated the two germline ends. The CDR3 runs 12 residues. Germline CDR1 and CDR2: SGHTA and FQGTGA. CDR3 DNA sequence: TGTGCCAGCAGCTCTAGCACAGATACGCAGTATTTT. Protein: CASSSSTDTQYF.

This clone was seen ten or more times. The chain carries TRBV7-9 and TRBJ1-2; a possible D gene is TRBD1 (5 bases). The ends were cut back, 3 bases at V and 1 base at J, with 6 bases in the middle. This CDR3 contains 13 residues. Germline V gene lookup returns CDR1 SEHNR and CDR2 FQNEAQ (reference sequence). DNA of the CDR3: TGTGCCAGCAGCTTGGGGGTTAACTATGGCTACACCTTC. It is translated as CASSLGVNYGYTF.

The CDR3, as DNA: TGTGCCAGCAGTCCGGCCTTCCCGGGAACCTATAATTCACCCCTCCACTTT. It encodes CASSPAFPGTYNSPLHF. The chain combines TRBV27 with TRBJ1-6; D remains ambiguous. There are 17 residues in the CDR3. V shed 5 bases and J shed 2 bases, with 16 bases lying between them. Germline V gives CDR1 MNHEY, CDR2 SMNVEV (reference sequence).

The chain joins TRBV9 to TRBJ2-4; TRBD2 aligns across 9 bases. J was trimmed by 7 bases and V by 3 bases; bases with no gene match: 5. The CDR3 sequence is 14 residues long. Germline loops: CDR1 SGDLS, CDR2 YYNGEE. The CDR3 DNA is TGTGCCAGCAGCGAGGGACTAGCTCTGAACATTCAGTACTTC. This encodes CASSEGLALNIQYF.

The chain joins TRBV30 to TRBJ2-7, with TRBD1 as a possible D gene (6 bases). This CDR3 has 16 amino acids. V gave up 1 base and J gave up 4 bases, with 20 bases separating them. Germline-derived CDR1 and CDR2 are GTSNPN and SVGIG (reference sequence). The CDR3 coding sequence is TGTGCCTGGAGTGGATACACAGGGACCGATATGTACGAGCAGTACTTC. This translates into CAWSGYTGTDMYEQYF.

The chain recombines TRBV28 with TRBJ1-2; D might be TRBD1 (6 bases). V was cut by 4 bases and J by 4 bases, with 13 bases left in between. Germline V gene data show CDR1 as MDHEN and CDR2 as SYDVKM. This CDR3 spans 14 amino acids. CDR3 sequence (DNA): TGTGCCAGCAGTTCCTGGACAGAGACCTATGGCTACACCTTC. Encoded protein: CASSSWTETYGYTF.

The CDR3 DNA reads as TGTGCCTGGAGTTCGGTATTCTCGGATCAGCCCCAGCATTTT. Protein sequence: CAWSSVFSDQPQHF. J is TRBJ1-5 and V is TRBV30; D is ambiguous. Trimming took 2 bases from V and 5 from J, leaving 13 bases between them. The CDR3 is 14 residues long. Germline loops: CDR1 GTSNPN, CDR2 SVGIG (reference sequence).

The chain uses TRBV28 and TRBJ1-6; D is unresolved. The CDR3 runs to 17 residues. V lost 10 bases to trimming and J lost 0 bases, with 19 bases between them. Germline CDR1 is MDHEN and CDR2 is SYDVKM. The CDR3 here is CATCLGRRSSYNSPLHF. The DNA for the CDR3 is TGTGCCACTTGCCTAGGACGGAGGAGCTCCTATAATTCACCCCTCCACTTT.

This clone appeared once. The genes are TRBV27 and TRBJ2-3; possible D gene TRBD2, 7 bases. The CDR3 is 17 residues long. Looked up from germline, CDR1 is MNHEY and CDR2 is SMNVEV (reference sequence). V dropped 7 bases and J dropped 6 bases, with 26 bases sitting between them. The CDR3 DNA is TGTGCCAGCACCAGGGGATCGGGGGGTTATGTTTTGGATACGCAGTATTTT. Encoded protein: CASTRGSGGYVLDTQYF.

This sequence joins TRBV7-2 and TRBJ2-7; D call uncertain. The germline V and J ends were trimmed by 9 bases and 4 bases, with 4 bases remaining between them. The CDR3 length is 9 residues. The germline V gene has CDR1 SGHTA and CDR2 FQGNSA. The CDR3 DNA follows: TGTGCCAGGTATTACGAGCAGTACTTC. It encodes CARYYEQYF. The whole variable domain, remainder taken from reference TRBV7-2 and TRBJ2-7, is GAGVSQSPSNKVTEKGKDVELRCDPISGHTALYWYRQSLGQGLEFLIYFQGNSAPDKSGLPSDRFSAERTGGSVSTLTIQRTQQEDSAVYLCARYYEQYFGPGTRLTVT.

V and J are TRBV19 and TRBJ2-5; D is unclear. This CDR3 has 15 residues. CDR1 is LNHDA, CDR2 SQIVND, per germline (reference sequence). V was trimmed by 1 base and J by 5 bases, leaving 14 bases between them. The CDR3 DNA reads as TGTGCCAGTAGTATAGGAGTCGGATCCGGGGAGACCCAGTACTTC. Translated, it gives CASSIGVGSGETQYF. The entire variable domain, with the rest obtained from reference TRBV19 and TRBJ2-5, is as follows: DGGITQSPKYLFRKEGQNVTLSCEQNLNHDAMYWYRQDPGQGLRLIYYSQIVNDFQKGDIAEGYSVSREKKESFPLTVTSAQKNPTAFYLCASSIGVGSGETQYFGPGTRLLVL.